This TCR beta chain was sequenced for a study of blood T cell repertoires in COVID-19. Study-level background: PBMCs, B-cell-depleted T cells, or T cells provided the cDNA or gDNA that made up the material.

The CDR3 has 17 residues. Germline V lookup: CDR1 LGHNA, CDR2 YSLEER. After removal of 0 bases from V and 0 bases from J, the junction contained 4 bases not matched to a gene. In the authors' methods: By means of reference gene primer amplification, nucleated cell counts were estimated. Here immunoSEQ multiplex PCR was the method, and the copy in TCRdb shows in-frame clones only, minus some. That table supplies the V and J calls and clone size; D and trimming were determined from the DNA. Of roughly 100,000 clones listed, about 91% were seen once; the top ten hold 3.5%. Input material: peripheral blood. The origin of this receptor is a human donor in a cohort sampled during active COVID-19. This sequence joins TRBV4-3 and TRBJ2-2, with 7 bases that match TRBD2. The CDR3, as DNA: TGCGCCAGCAGCCAAGAGCGACTAGCTGCGAACACCGGGGAGCTGTTTTTT. Encoded protein: CASSQERLAANTGELFF.